This is a list of T cell receptor beta chains from one sample in a study of radiotherapy plus CTLA-4 blockade in lung cancer. Libraries were prepared by immunoSEQ multiplex PCR; TCRdb keeps only in-frame clonotypes and omits some of them. Of roughly 90,000 clones listed, 72% are singletons. Source: peripheral blood, taken from a patient treated with radiotherapy plus ipilimumab. The receptors stem from a human donor with non-small cell lung cancer that progressed on radiotherapy plus ipilimumab. CDR3s include the opening cysteine and the closing phenylalanine or tryptophan. A D gene is named only where the DNA matches it firmly. Not every row has a clone size; where given, it reads once, few, many or a size class.

cdr3_aa: CASSEGGIVNF
cdr3_nt: TGTGCCAGCAGTGAGGGAGGTATAGTAAACTTC
v_call: TRBV6-5
j_call: TRBJ2-4
cdr3_length: 11
clone_size: once
d_call: -

cdr3_aa: CASSFNGYEQYF
cdr3_nt: TGCGCCAGCAGCTTCAACGGCTACGAGCAGTACTTC
v_call: TRBV5-1
j_call: TRBJ2-7
cdr3_length: 12
clone_size: -
d_call: -

cdr3_aa: CASSDQGLANTIYF
cdr3_nt: TGCGCCAGCAGCGATCAGGGGCTGGCAAACACCATATATTTT
v_call: TRBV5-1
j_call: TRBJ1-3
cdr3_length: 14
clone_size: -
d_call: -

cdr3_aa: CASSERGTGISPLHF
cdr3_nt: TGTGCCAGCAGTGAACGTGGGACAGGAATTTCACCCCTCCACTTT
v_call: TRBV2
j_call: TRBJ1-6
cdr3_length: 15
clone_size: -
d_call: TRBD1

cdr3_aa: CASSPPGAASYNEQFF
cdr3_nt: TGTGCCAGCTCACCACCTGGAGCGGCTAGCTACAATGAGCAGTTCTTC
v_call: TRBV18
j_call: TRBJ2-1
cdr3_length: 16
clone_size: -
d_call: -

cdr3_aa: CASSLAPPLEYNEQFF
cdr3_nt: TGTGCCAGCAGCTTGGCCCCGCCCCTCGAGTACAATGAGCAGTTCTTC
v_call: TRBV5-4
j_call: TRBJ2-1
cdr3_length: 16
clone_size: -
d_call: -

cdr3_aa: CASSIARVGTGELFF
cdr3_nt: TGTGCCAGTAGTATAGCCCGGGTAGGCACCGGGGAGCTGTTTTTT
v_call: TRBV19
j_call: TRBJ2-2
cdr3_length: 15
clone_size: -
d_call: -

cdr3_aa: CASSLLGAGGPLRQFF
cdr3_nt: TGTGCCAGCAGCCTCTTAGGGGCGGGGGGGCCCCTTAGGCAGTTCTTC
v_call: TRBV28
j_call: TRBJ2-1
cdr3_length: 16
clone_size: few
d_call: TRBD2

cdr3_aa: CASSRLMNTEAFF
cdr3_nt: TGTGCCAGCAGCCGTCTAATGAACACTGAAGCTTTCTTT
v_call: TRBV14
j_call: TRBJ1-1
cdr3_length: 13
clone_size: few
d_call: -

cdr3_aa: CASSFKHTLSGNTIYF
cdr3_nt: TGTGCCAGCAGTTTTAAGCACACTCTCTCTGGAAACACCATATATTTT
v_call: TRBV28
j_call: TRBJ1-3
cdr3_length: 16
clone_size: -
d_call: -

cdr3_aa: CASSPDSSNEKLFF
cdr3_nt: TGTGCCAGCTCACCAGACAGCTCTAATGAAAAACTGTTTTTT
v_call: TRBV18
j_call: TRBJ1-4
cdr3_length: 14
clone_size: -
d_call: -

cdr3_aa: CATRDRGMNTEAFF
cdr3_nt: TGCGCCACGAGAGACAGGGGCATGAACACTGAAGCTTTCTTT
v_call: TRBV5-1
j_call: TRBJ1-1
cdr3_length: 14
clone_size: -
d_call: TRBD1

cdr3_aa: CASSFRGGANVLTF
cdr3_nt: TGTGCCAGCAGCTTTAGAGGAGGGGCCAACGTCCTGACTTTC
v_call: TRBV7-2
j_call: TRBJ2-6
cdr3_length: 14
clone_size: -
d_call: -

cdr3_aa: CASSEVSSGNTIYF
cdr3_nt: TGCGCCAGCAGCGAAGTGAGCTCTGGAAACACCATATATTTT
v_call: TRBV5-1
j_call: TRBJ1-3
cdr3_length: 14
clone_size: once
d_call: -

cdr3_aa: CASSLDGDRERNTIYF
cdr3_nt: TGTGCCAGCAGCTTGGATGGGGACAGGGAAAGAAACACCATATATTTT
v_call: TRBV5-8
j_call: TRBJ1-3
cdr3_length: 16
clone_size: -
d_call: TRBD1

cdr3_aa: CASSLQGYEQYF
cdr3_nt: TGCGCCAGCAGCCTGCAGGGGTACGAGCAGTACTTC
v_call: TRBV5-1
j_call: TRBJ2-7
cdr3_length: 12
clone_size: -
d_call: -

cdr3_aa: CASSLYGEENYDYTF
cdr3_nt: TGTGCCAGCAGTTTATATGGAGAAGAAAACTATGACTACACCTTC
v_call: TRBV28
j_call: TRBJ1-2
cdr3_length: 15
clone_size: -
d_call: -

cdr3_aa: CASSLGGTGEETQYF
cdr3_nt: TGTGCCAGCAGCTTAGGAGGGACAGGGGAAGAGACCCAGTACTTC
v_call: TRBV7-2
j_call: TRBJ2-5
cdr3_length: 15
clone_size: few
d_call: TRBD1

cdr3_aa: CASSTDPNAVGELFF
cdr3_nt: TGTGCCAGCAGCACGGACCCTAATGCGGTCGGGGAGCTGTTTTTT
v_call: TRBV9
j_call: TRBJ2-2
cdr3_length: 15
clone_size: -
d_call: -

cdr3_aa: CASSPASGGTQFF
cdr3_nt: TGTGCCAGCAGCCCCGCTAGCGGGGGAACTCAGTTCTTC
v_call: TRBV5-6
j_call: TRBJ2-1
cdr3_length: 13
clone_size: -
d_call: TRBD2

cdr3_aa: CASSRAGSGGDTQYF
cdr3_nt: TGTGCCAGCAGTCGGGCGGGTAGCGGGGGTGATACGCAGTATTTT
v_call: TRBV6-6
j_call: TRBJ2-3
cdr3_length: 15
clone_size: -
d_call: TRBD2

cdr3_aa: CASSVGTSSGDEQFF
cdr3_nt: TGTGCCAGCAGCGTAGGGACCTCTAGCGGGGATGAGCAGTTCTTC
v_call: TRBV7-7
j_call: TRBJ2-1
cdr3_length: 15
clone_size: -
d_call: TRBD2

cdr3_aa: CASSPLAGGPIIRETQYF
cdr3_nt: TGTGCCAGCAGCCCCCTAGCGGGAGGGCCGATTATAAGAGAGACCCAGTACTTC
v_call: TRBV4-2
j_call: TRBJ2-5
cdr3_length: 18
clone_size: -
d_call: TRBD2

cdr3_aa: CASSFPVGGQNSNQETQYF
cdr3_nt: TGTGCCAGCAGCTTCCCGGTGGGGGGACAGAACAGCAACCAAGAGACCCAGTACTTC
v_call: TRBV7-9
j_call: TRBJ2-5
cdr3_length: 19
clone_size: once
d_call: -

cdr3_aa: CASSGETNEKLFF
cdr3_nt: TGTGCCAGCAGCGGGGAGACTAATGAAAAACTGTTTTTT
v_call: TRBV7-2
j_call: TRBJ1-4
cdr3_length: 13
clone_size: -
d_call: -

cdr3_aa: CASSKGQGNQPQHF
cdr3_nt: TGTGCCAGCAGCAAGGGACAGGGGAATCAGCCCCAGCATTTT
v_call: TRBV2
j_call: TRBJ1-5
cdr3_length: 14
clone_size: -
d_call: TRBD1

cdr3_aa: CASSPTGVRAFF
cdr3_nt: TGTGCCAGCAGCCCCACTGGGGTTCGAGCTTTCTTT
v_call: TRBV11-2
j_call: TRBJ1-1
cdr3_length: 12
clone_size: -
d_call: -

cdr3_aa: CASSLQGRSGNTIYF
cdr3_nt: TGTGCCAGCAGCCTCCAAGGGCGGTCTGGAAACACCATATATTTT
v_call: TRBV5-4
j_call: TRBJ1-3
cdr3_length: 15
clone_size: few
d_call: -

cdr3_aa: CASSFAGEIKTQYF
cdr3_nt: TGTGCCAGCAGTTTTGCGGGAGAAATCAAGACCCAGTACTTC
v_call: TRBV28
j_call: TRBJ2-5
cdr3_length: 14
clone_size: -
d_call: TRBD2

cdr3_aa: CASSPDSGSSYNEQFF
cdr3_nt: TGCGCCAGCAGCCCCGATAGCGGGAGCTCCTACAATGAGCAGTTCTTC
v_call: TRBV4-1
j_call: TRBJ2-1
cdr3_length: 16
clone_size: -
d_call: TRBD2

cdr3_aa: CSVTGLSYNEQFF
cdr3_nt: TGCAGCGTTACAGGGCTCTCCTACAATGAGCAGTTCTTC
v_call: TRBV29-1
j_call: TRBJ2-1
cdr3_length: 13
clone_size: -
d_call: -

cdr3_aa: CASTRDLSTDTQYF
cdr3_nt: TGTGCCAGCACCCGGGACCTAAGCACAGATACGCAGTATTTT
v_call: TRBV6-5
j_call: TRBJ2-3
cdr3_length: 14
clone_size: few
d_call: -

cdr3_aa: CASSPPRQGQAFF
cdr3_nt: TGTGCCAGCTCACCACCAAGGCAGGGACAAGCTTTCTTT
v_call: TRBV18
j_call: TRBJ1-1
cdr3_length: 13
clone_size: -
d_call: -

cdr3_aa: CASSQSGTGSYEQYF
cdr3_nt: TGCGCCAGCAGCCAATCCGGGACAGGGAGCTACGAGCAGTACTTC
v_call: TRBV4-3
j_call: TRBJ2-7
cdr3_length: 15
clone_size: -
d_call: TRBD1

cdr3_aa: CASSSSGTENYGYTF
cdr3_nt: TGTGCCAGCAGTTCCTCCGGGACGGAAAACTATGGCTACACCTTC
v_call: TRBV6-5
j_call: TRBJ1-2
cdr3_length: 15
clone_size: -
d_call: -

cdr3_aa: CASSRTSGTLDEQFF
cdr3_nt: TGTGCTAGCAGTCGGACTAGCGGGACTCTGGATGAGCAGTTCTTC
v_call: TRBV7-7
j_call: TRBJ2-1
cdr3_length: 15
clone_size: -
d_call: TRBD2

cdr3_aa: CASSPRDSGIGQPQHF
cdr3_nt: TGTGCCAGTAGTCCTCGGGACTCCGGAATTGGTCAGCCCCAGCATTTT
v_call: TRBV19
j_call: TRBJ1-5
cdr3_length: 16
clone_size: -
d_call: -

cdr3_aa: CASSLAGGFSYNEQFF
cdr3_nt: TGCGCCAGCAGCTTGGCCGGGGGATTTTCCTACAATGAGCAGTTCTTC
v_call: TRBV5-1
j_call: TRBJ2-1
cdr3_length: 16
clone_size: -
d_call: -

cdr3_aa: CASSFGYRTANYGYTF
cdr3_nt: TGTGCCAGCAGTTTCGGGTATCGGACCGCGAACTATGGCTACACCTTC
v_call: TRBV28
j_call: TRBJ1-2
cdr3_length: 16
clone_size: once
d_call: -

cdr3_aa: CASSVSFSGRGSYEQYF
cdr3_nt: TGTGCCAGCAGCGTGAGCTTTAGCGGGAGGGGATCCTACGAGCAGTACTTC
v_call: TRBV9
j_call: TRBJ2-7
cdr3_length: 17
clone_size: -
d_call: TRBD2

cdr3_aa: CASSMGDGRSNQPQHF
cdr3_nt: TGTGCCAGCAGCATGGGGGACGGTAGAAGCAATCAGCCCCAGCATTTT
v_call: TRBV25-1
j_call: TRBJ1-5
cdr3_length: 16
clone_size: -
d_call: -

cdr3_aa: CASSFTANGNTIYF
cdr3_nt: TGTGCCAGCAGTTTTACTGCGAACGGAAACACCATATATTTT
v_call: TRBV28
j_call: TRBJ1-3
cdr3_length: 14
clone_size: -
d_call: -

cdr3_aa: CASSFGGRADEQYF
cdr3_nt: TGTGCCAGCAGCTTTGGCGGGAGGGCCGACGAGCAGTACTTC
v_call: TRBV7-3
j_call: TRBJ2-7
cdr3_length: 14
clone_size: -
d_call: TRBD2

cdr3_aa: CAISDRGIGGELFF
cdr3_nt: TGTGCCATCAGTGATCGGGGGATCGGCGGGGAGCTGTTTTTT
v_call: TRBV10-3
j_call: TRBJ2-2
cdr3_length: 14
clone_size: -
d_call: -

cdr3_aa: CASSYQSGINQPQHF
cdr3_nt: TGTGCCAGCAGCTATCAATCGGGGATCAATCAGCCCCAGCATTTT
v_call: TRBV7-2
j_call: TRBJ1-5
cdr3_length: 15
clone_size: -
d_call: -

cdr3_aa: CASSPGRDSLEAFF
cdr3_nt: TGTGCCAGCTCACCTGGACGGGACAGCCTTGAAGCTTTCTTT
v_call: TRBV18
j_call: TRBJ1-1
cdr3_length: 14
clone_size: -
d_call: TRBD1

cdr3_aa: CSALSGGTEAFF
cdr3_nt: TGCAGCGCCCTGTCCGGGGGCACTGAAGCTTTCTTT
v_call: TRBV29-1
j_call: TRBJ1-1
cdr3_length: 12
clone_size: -
d_call: -

cdr3_aa: CASSQGERDLQPQHF
cdr3_nt: TGTGCCAGCAGCCAAGGAGAAAGGGACCTCCAGCCCCAGCATTTT
v_call: TRBV4-2
j_call: TRBJ1-5
cdr3_length: 15
clone_size: once
d_call: -

cdr3_aa: CASSYYRREGTQYF
cdr3_nt: TGTGCCAGCAGTTACTACCGGCGGGAGGGTACGCAGTATTTT
v_call: TRBV6-5
j_call: TRBJ2-3
cdr3_length: 14
clone_size: many
d_call: TRBD2